These T cell receptor beta chains were read from a single sample in a study of cytomegalovirus exposure and HLA in healthy donors. TCRdb keeps only in-frame clones here, not all; method: immunoSEQ multiplex PCR. The sample has 160,000 or so clones, about 71% seen once. Sequenced sample: PBMCs. These receptors all come from a woman in her twenties or thirties in good health and CMV-seronegative. Each CDR3 is given with its conserved first and last residue. A D gene is named only where the DNA matches it firmly. Not all rows give a size; the values are once, few, many and, for expanded clones, a class.

abundance: -
d_gene: TRBD2
j_gene: TRBJ2-1
v_gene: TRBV18
CDR3nt: TGTGCCAGCTCACCACCAAGCGGGAGGAGCAATGAGCAGTTCTTC
CDR3aa: CASSPPSGRSNEQFF

abundance: -
d_gene: -
j_gene: TRBJ2-1
v_gene: TRBV7-9
CDR3nt: TGTGCCAGCAGCCCTACTAATGAGCAGTTCTTC
CDR3aa: CASSPTNEQFF

abundance: -
d_gene: TRBD1
j_gene: TRBJ2-1
v_gene: TRBV29-1
CDR3nt: TGCAGCGTTGGGGACAGGGGGCGCGCACGCAATGAGCAGTTCTTC
CDR3aa: CSVGDRGRARNEQFF

abundance: once
d_gene: TRBD2
j_gene: TRBJ2-3
v_gene: TRBV5-1
CDR3nt: TGCGCCAGCAGCTCAACCCCGGGACTAGCAGGCACAGATACGCAGTATTTT
CDR3aa: CASSSTPGLAGTDTQYF

abundance: -
d_gene: -
j_gene: TRBJ2-1
v_gene: TRBV7-3
CDR3nt: TGTGCCAGCAGCTTAATGGGGGGGCCGGGCTACAATGAGCAGTTCTTC
CDR3aa: CASSLMGGPGYNEQFF

abundance: -
d_gene: TRBD1
j_gene: TRBJ1-6
v_gene: TRBV28
CDR3nt: TGTGCCAGCAGTTTCGGGCAGGGGGTAATACCCCTCCACTTT
CDR3aa: CASSFGQGVIPLHF

abundance: -
d_gene: TRBD2
j_gene: TRBJ2-7
v_gene: TRBV19
CDR3nt: TGTGCCAGTAGTCTCGGTGGTAGCGGGAGAGGGCAGTACTTC
CDR3aa: CASSLGGSGRGQYF

abundance: -
d_gene: TRBD2
j_gene: TRBJ2-7
v_gene: TRBV2
CDR3nt: TGTGCCAGCAGTGAAGCGGTAGCGGGGGGATACGAGCAGTACTTC
CDR3aa: CASSEAVAGGYEQYF

abundance: -
d_gene: -
j_gene: TRBJ1-1
v_gene: TRBV11-2
CDR3nt: TGTGCCAGCAGCTTAGGAGCGAACACTGAAGCTTTCTTT
CDR3aa: CASSLGANTEAFF

abundance: -
d_gene: TRBD1
j_gene: TRBJ2-5
v_gene: TRBV19
CDR3nt: TGTGCCAGTAGTATAGCCTCACCAGGGGACAGGGGTTTACTGGAGACCCAGTACTTC
CDR3aa: CASSIASPGDRGLLETQYF

abundance: few
d_gene: -
j_gene: TRBJ2-7
v_gene: TRBV13
CDR3nt: TGTGCCAGCAGTCCCAAGGGGCGAGCAGTTGGCGAGCAGTACTTC
CDR3aa: CASSPKGRAVGEQYF

abundance: -
d_gene: TRBD1
j_gene: TRBJ1-6
v_gene: TRBV27
CDR3nt: TGTGCCAGCAGTTTCGGGACAGGGTTTTCACCCCTCCACTTT
CDR3aa: CASSFGTGFSPLHF

abundance: -
d_gene: TRBD2
j_gene: TRBJ2-3
v_gene: TRBV11-3
CDR3nt: TGTGCCAGCAGCTGGGCTAGCGGGAGTGGTTTAGATACGCAGTATTTT
CDR3aa: CASSWASGSGLDTQYF

abundance: -
d_gene: TRBD1
j_gene: TRBJ2-1
v_gene: TRBV7-6
CDR3nt: TGTGCCAGCTCCGGGACAGGCGACAATGAGCAGTTCTTC
CDR3aa: CASSGTGDNEQFF

abundance: few
d_gene: TRBD1
j_gene: TRBJ2-5
v_gene: TRBV19
CDR3nt: TGTGCCAGTAGTGATCAGGGGGCTCCCCAAGAGACCCAGTACTTC
CDR3aa: CASSDQGAPQETQYF

abundance: -
d_gene: TRBD2
j_gene: TRBJ2-5
v_gene: TRBV5-6
CDR3nt: TGTGCCAGCAGCCCAGACGGACTAGCCGGCGAGACCCAGTACTTC
CDR3aa: CASSPDGLAGETQYF

abundance: -
d_gene: TRBD1
j_gene: TRBJ2-1
v_gene: TRBV7-9
CDR3nt: TGTGCCAGCAGCTTCCGGGACAGTTATGGCAATGAGCAGTTCTTC
CDR3aa: CASSFRDSYGNEQFF

abundance: few
d_gene: -
j_gene: TRBJ1-2
v_gene: TRBV6-5
CDR3nt: TGTGCCAGCAGCGGTCCCCCTTCCTATGGCTACACCTTC
CDR3aa: CASSGPPSYGYTF

abundance: -
d_gene: -
j_gene: TRBJ1-2
v_gene: TRBV2
CDR3nt: TGTGCCAGCAGTGAAAGTCCCCAGGAGGACCACACCTTC
CDR3aa: CASSESPQEDHTF

abundance: -
d_gene: TRBD2
j_gene: TRBJ2-2
v_gene: TRBV29-1
CDR3nt: TGCAGCGTTCTGCGGGGGGGAGTAGTCACCGGGGAGCTGTTTTTT
CDR3aa: CSVLRGGVVTGELFF

abundance: -
d_gene: TRBD1
j_gene: TRBJ2-1
v_gene: TRBV23-1
CDR3nt: TGCGCCAGCAGCCGGGGACAGGGAACCTACAATGAGCAGTTCTTC
CDR3aa: CASSRGQGTYNEQFF

abundance: -
d_gene: TRBD1
j_gene: TRBJ2-1
v_gene: TRBV6-5
CDR3nt: TGTGCCAGCAGCAGGGACAGCTACTACAATGAGCAGTTCTTC
CDR3aa: CASSRDSYYNEQFF

abundance: -
d_gene: -
j_gene: TRBJ1-2
v_gene: TRBV30
CDR3nt: TGTGCCCGTTCAGAGGGATACAACTATGGCTACACCTTC
CDR3aa: CARSEGYNYGYTF

abundance: -
d_gene: TRBD2
j_gene: TRBJ2-2
v_gene: TRBV7-3
CDR3nt: TGTGCCAGCAGCTTAACTCCTAGCGGGAACACCGGGGAGCTGTTTTTT
CDR3aa: CASSLTPSGNTGELFF

abundance: -
d_gene: -
j_gene: TRBJ1-2
v_gene: TRBV5-1
CDR3nt: TGCGCCAGCAGCTTGGAGGGGCAGGGATCTAACTATGGCTACACCTTC
CDR3aa: CASSLEGQGSNYGYTF

abundance: once
d_gene: -
j_gene: TRBJ1-4
v_gene: TRBV19
CDR3nt: TGTGCCAGTAGTCCCGACAGGAATGAAAAACTGTTTTTT
CDR3aa: CASSPDRNEKLFF

abundance: -
d_gene: TRBD1
j_gene: TRBJ2-3
v_gene: TRBV29-1
CDR3nt: TGCAGCGGGGGGACAGGGGGCACAGATACGCAGTATTTT
CDR3aa: CSGGTGGTDTQYF

abundance: -
d_gene: -
j_gene: TRBJ1-1
v_gene: TRBV7-9
CDR3nt: TGTGCCAGCAGCCCACCCCCCTCGACAGTTTTGAACACTGAAGCTTTCTTT
CDR3aa: CASSPPPSTVLNTEAFF

abundance: -
d_gene: TRBD2
j_gene: TRBJ2-2
v_gene: TRBV19
CDR3nt: TGTGCCAGTAGTACAGAAGTACCGGGACTAGCGTACACCGGGGAGCTGTTTTTT
CDR3aa: CASSTEVPGLAYTGELFF

abundance: -
d_gene: TRBD1
j_gene: TRBJ1-2
v_gene: TRBV29-1
CDR3nt: TGCAGCGTTGAAGATAGGGACAGTTCCCATGGCTACACCTTC
CDR3aa: CSVEDRDSSHGYTF

abundance: -
d_gene: -
j_gene: TRBJ1-1
v_gene: TRBV28
CDR3nt: TGTGCCAGCAGTTCGGGACTTCCGAACACTGAAGCTTTCTTT
CDR3aa: CASSSGLPNTEAFF

abundance: -
d_gene: -
j_gene: TRBJ2-7
v_gene: TRBV6-1
CDR3nt: TGTGCCAGCAGTGACCCGGGTGGAACGGGAACTGTAAACTACGAGCAGTACTTC
CDR3aa: CASSDPGGTGTVNYEQYF

abundance: -
d_gene: -
j_gene: TRBJ2-7
v_gene: TRBV27
CDR3nt: TGTGCCAGCTCAAAACGGGGTAACGAGCAGTACTTC
CDR3aa: CASSKRGNEQYF

abundance: -
d_gene: TRBD2
j_gene: TRBJ2-3
v_gene: TRBV5-4
CDR3nt: TGTGCCAGCAGCCTAAGCGGGGTCACAGATACGCAGTATTTT
CDR3aa: CASSLSGVTDTQYF

abundance: -
d_gene: -
j_gene: TRBJ1-4
v_gene: TRBV2
CDR3nt: TGTGCCAGCAGGAATTGGGGTCAGGGCCCTAATGAAAAACTGTTTTTT
CDR3aa: CASRNWGQGPNEKLFF

abundance: -
d_gene: -
j_gene: TRBJ1-2
v_gene: TRBV28
CDR3nt: TGTGCCAGCAGTTTAGGGAGCGACTATGGCTACACCTTC
CDR3aa: CASSLGSDYGYTF

abundance: -
d_gene: TRBD1
j_gene: TRBJ1-3
v_gene: TRBV5-1
CDR3nt: TGCGCCAGCAGACCCACAGGGGTGGCTGGAAACACCATATATTTT
CDR3aa: CASRPTGVAGNTIYF

abundance: -
d_gene: -
j_gene: TRBJ1-1
v_gene: TRBV4-1
CDR3nt: TGCGCCAGCAGCCAGACTTTCGCAATCATGAACACTGAAGCTTTCTTT
CDR3aa: CASSQTFAIMNTEAFF

abundance: -
d_gene: TRBD2
j_gene: TRBJ2-2
v_gene: TRBV7-9
CDR3nt: TGTGCCAGCAGCTCCCCAAGCGGGAGGATAACCGGGGAGCTGTTTTTT
CDR3aa: CASSSPSGRITGELFF

abundance: -
d_gene: TRBD1
j_gene: TRBJ1-2
v_gene: TRBV28
CDR3nt: TGTGCCAGCAGTGACCCCAGGCGGGGACAGGGGACTAACTATGGCTACACCTTC
CDR3aa: CASSDPRRGQGTNYGYTF

abundance: -
d_gene: -
j_gene: TRBJ2-2
v_gene: TRBV4-2
CDR3nt: TGTGCCAGCAGTGAAGGGGCCGGAATGAACACCGGGGAGCTGTTTTTT
CDR3aa: CASSEGAGMNTGELFF

abundance: few
d_gene: TRBD1
j_gene: TRBJ1-1
v_gene: TRBV6-4
CDR3nt: TGTGCAAAACAGGGGGACAGCAACACTGAAGCTTTCTTT
CDR3aa: CAKQGDSNTEAFF

abundance: -
d_gene: TRBD2
j_gene: TRBJ2-7
v_gene: TRBV15
CDR3nt: TGTGCCACCAGCAGAGATTTCCGCCTAGCGGGGACCTACGAGCAGTACTTC
CDR3aa: CATSRDFRLAGTYEQYF

abundance: few
d_gene: TRBD1
j_gene: TRBJ2-6
v_gene: TRBV7-9
CDR3nt: TGTGCCAGCAGCTTATCGGGCCGGGACAGGGGCGATCTGACTTTC
CDR3aa: CASSLSGRDRGDLTF

abundance: -
d_gene: -
j_gene: TRBJ1-3
v_gene: TRBV4-2
CDR3nt: TGTGCCAGCAGCCCTCAGTTTGTGGTCTCTGGAAACACCATATATTTT
CDR3aa: CASSPQFVVSGNTIYF

abundance: -
d_gene: -
j_gene: TRBJ2-5
v_gene: TRBV27
CDR3nt: TGTGCCAGCAGGGGGGGGCGAGAGACCCAGTACTTC
CDR3aa: CASRGGRETQYF